This TCR beta chain was recorded in a study of control samples from healthy donors and cancer patients. Trimming cost V 4 bases and J 5 bases, with 15 bases left between them. This CDR3 has 15 amino acids. Germline CDR1 reads SNHLY; CDR2 reads FYNNEI. TCRdb keeps only in-frame clones here, not all; method: immunoSEQ multiplex PCR. This table has 190,000 or so clones, 85% to 95% appearing once. The receptor's source is a man aged 18 to 30 in good health. Material: blood. This rearrangement joins TRBV2 to TRBJ1-5, with a possible D match to TRBD1 (6 bases). In DNA form, the CDR3 reads TGTGCCAGCAGTGGTATGAGGGGGGCCGATCAGCCCCAGCATTTT. Amino acids: CASSGMRGADQPQHF.